The clone carrying this T cell receptor (beta chain) was seen a few times. This sample was included in a study of blood T cell repertoires in COVID-19. Whole-study context: Italy, Spain and the United States were the sources of the convalescent and acute COVID-19 samples.

The CDR3 runs 13 residues. Trimming shortened V by 8 bases and J by 0 bases, and 11 bases separated the two germline ends. Germline loops: CDR1 SEHNR, CDR2 FQNEAQ (reference sequence). The repertoire was sequenced with immunoSEQ multiplex PCR; TCRdb's copy has only in-frame clones and lacks some. Counted here are roughly 280,000 clones, roughly 85% occurring once; the ten biggest clones make up around 10%. The sequenced sample consisted of peripheral blood. The clonotype originates from a woman in her 70s with acute or convalescent COVID-19. The chain combines TRBV7-9 with TRBJ2-7, with D possibly TRBD2 on 7 matching bases. In DNA form, the CDR3 reads TGTGCCAGCGGGAGGGACATCTCCTACGAGCAGTACTTC. It is translated as CASGRDISYEQYF.